The 2 T cell receptor beta chains listed next were all sequenced from one sample in a study of CD8 T cells in Susac syndrome. Random-hexamer reverse transcription was applied to roughly 0.45 to 1 ug RNA. In TCRdb, the immunoSEQ multiplex PCR reads were re-called with MiXCR into one record per CDR3 protein. The sample has 180,000 or so distinct CDR3 sequences; around 95% are singletons. The material sequenced was CD4+ T cells from PBMCs. These receptors were collected from a human donor in good health.

The chain employs TRBV7-2 and TRBJ2-3, with D unclear. Trimming removed 4 bases at V and 6 bases at J, with 17 bases between. Germline V gene lookup returns CDR1 SGHTA and CDR2 FQGNSA. This CDR3 spans 15 amino acids. The CDR3 DNA sequence: TGTGCCAGCAGCTCCCAAAGGACCTCTTGGGATACGCAGTATTTT. Translation: CASSSQRTSWDTQYF.

The rearrangement joins TRBV29-1 to TRBJ2-3, with 8 bases matching TRBD1. Per the germline V gene, CDR1 is SQVTM and CDR2 is ANQGSEA. This CDR3 spans 13 amino acids. The V segment lost 6 bases and the J segment 6 bases; nucleotides outside the gene matches: 8. CDR3 sequence: CSVRGRQGDTQYF. CDR3 sequence (DNA): TGCAGCGTCAGGGGGCGACAGGGCGATACGCAGTATTTT.